The 24 T cell receptor beta chains presented below share a single source sample, sequenced in a study of shared clonotypes between healthy human individuals (TCRdb year 2020). Library method: the immunoSEQ multiplex PCR assay. This immuneACCESS table, as held by TCRdb, lists in-frame sequences with V and J called but not all clones. Of the missing ones, under half trace to an unresolved V gene in checked studies; the others have no known cause. The sample data list a few million clones, and over 90% of these were observed just once. 0.3% to 0.4% of the sample lies in the top ten. Sequencing used naive CD4+ T cells from PBMCs. Interpreted using the paper, the cell subset or site label stands for: CD45RA+ positively selected. Receptor source: a man between 18 and 35 years old in good health. Some clones in this sample may be carry-over from other donors' samples.

The CDR3 sequence is CASSPNVGPGNTIYF. The CDR3 DNA sequence: TGTGCCAGCTCACCCAACGTCGGTCCCGGAAACACCATATATTTT. This chain uses TRBV18 with TRBJ1-3; D unresolved. The V gene lost 3 bases and the J gene lost 4 bases, with 13 bases spanning the gap. The CDR3 extends over 15 amino acids. The germline gives CDR1 KGHSH, CDR2 LQKENI.

This chain joins TRBV4-3 and TRBJ1-5; D unclear. The CDR3 loop spans 13 amino acids. V gave up 1 base and J gave up 5 bases, with 6 bases separating them. The germline V gene encodes CDR1 LGHNA and CDR2 YSLEER. The CDR3 protein is CASSQAPDQPQHF. CDR3 coding DNA: TGCGCCAGCAGCCAAGCTCCCGATCAGCCCCAGCATTTT.

Worth noting for this clone: Other nucleotide sequences from this sample produce the same CDR3. This chain links TRBV9 with TRBJ1-5; no reliable D call. The CDR3 sequence is 14 residues long. Germline V gene sequence: CDR1 SGDLS, CDR2 YYNGEE. V gave up 0 bases and J gave up 0 bases, with 4 bases separating them. The CDR3 DNA follows: TGTGCCAGCAGCGTAGGGGTTAGCAATCAGCCCCAGCATTTT. This codes for CASSVGVSNQPQHF.

Of note for this clone: The same CDR3 can be traced to other DNA sequences in this sample. The V call is TRBV20-1, the J call TRBJ2-4; D unclear. The CDR3 is made up of 10 amino acids. V was trimmed by 3 bases and J by 6 bases, leaving 3 bases between them. CDR1 and CDR2 from the germline V gene are DFQATT and SNEGSKA (reference sequence). As DNA, the CDR3 is TGCAGTGCTAGCCGAAACATTCAGTACTTC. This encodes CSASRNIQYF.

This chain joins TRBV18 and TRBJ2-5; no clear D gene. The CDR3 totals 14 residues. The V end lost 4 bases, the J end lost 4 bases, and 13 bases lay between the germline ends. CDR1 is KGHSH, CDR2 LQKENI, per germline. CDR3 bases: TGTGCCAGCTCACTCAATTGGGGTGGAGAGACCCAGTACTTC. Protein product: CASSLNWGGETQYF.

This chain connects TRBV18 to TRBJ1-5; D is ambiguous. V was clipped by 4 bases and J by 0 bases, with 7 bases between them. Germline CDR1 and CDR2: KGHSH and LQKENI. The CDR3 spans 14 residues. CDR3 sequence (DNA): TGTGCCAGCTCACGGTCAGATAGCAATCAGCCCCAGCATTTT. Its protein is CASSRSDSNQPQHF.

The rearrangement links TRBV19 to TRBJ2-3; 8 nucleotides line up with TRBD1. CDR3 size: 15 residues. Trimming cost V 4 bases and J 6 bases; bases outside gene matches: 9. Germline V gene sequence: CDR1 LNHDA, CDR2 SQIVND (reference sequence). The CDR3 region has the DNA TGTGCCAGTAGTAGCAAAACCAGGGGGCTGGATACGCAGTATTTT. Protein product: CASSSKTRGLDTQYF.

This sequence joins TRBV2 and TRBJ1-5, with 10 bases matching TRBD1. V dropped 6 bases and J dropped 5; count of bases not matched to a gene: 4. CDR3 length equals 14 residues. CDR1 and CDR2 from the germline V gene are SNHLY and FYNNEI. This CDR3 is CASSGQGVHQPQHF. The CDR3 nucleotides read TGTGCCAGCAGCGGACAGGGGGTCCATCAGCCCCAGCATTTT.

The V call is TRBV18, the J call TRBJ2-1, with TRBD2 matching 9 bases. The CDR3 runs to 13 residues. With 5 bases clipped from V and 8 bases from J, the junction kept 4 bases outside the gene matches. Germline CDR1 is KGHSH and CDR2 is LQKENI. The CDR3: CASSTLAGDEQFF. The CDR3 DNA follows: TGTGCCAGCTCAACACTAGCGGGTGATGAGCAGTTCTTC.

This clone appeared once. The gene calls are TRBV7-9 and TRBJ2-7; D is uncertain. The ends were cut back, 5 bases at V and 5 bases at J, with 10 bases in the middle. The CDR3 contains 12 residues. The germline V gene has CDR1 SEHNR and CDR2 FQNEAQ (reference sequence). DNA for the CDR3: TGTGCCAGCAGCCGCGGAGTCCACGAGCAGTACTTC. This gives the protein CASSRGVHEQYF.

In the case of this clone: This specimen includes other DNA sequences encoding the same CDR3. The chain employs TRBV9 and TRBJ2-5, with 11 bases matching TRBD2. V was clipped by 4 bases and J by 4 bases; unmatched bases: 3. CDR3 length: 14 amino acids. Germline assignment: CDR1 SGDLS and CDR2 YYNGEE. CDR3 nucleotides: TGTGCCAGCAGCCCAGGGACTAGCGGAGAGACCCAGTACTTC. It yields the protein CASSPGTSGETQYF.

The J gene is TRBJ2-1, the V gene TRBV7-6, with 8 bases identical to TRBD2. This CDR3 contains 15 residues. Germline loops: CDR1 SGHVS, CDR2 FNYEAQ. V was clipped by 0 bases and J by 8 bases; unmatched bases: 6. The CDR3 bases are TGTGCCAGCAGCTTAGCAGGACTAGCTTCCCATGAGCAGTTCTTC. Translation: CASSLAGLASHEQFF.

A word on this clone: Other DNA sequences in this specimen translate into the identical CDR3. V and J are TRBV5-4 and TRBJ2-2, with a possible D match to TRBD1 (5 bases). This CDR3 spans 15 amino acids. Trimming removed 5 bases at V and 0 bases at J, with 11 bases between. The germline CDR1 and CDR2 sequences are SGHNT and YYREEE (reference sequence). The chain's CDR3 is CASRPGLANTGELFF. DNA for the CDR3: TGTGCCAGCAGGCCAGGGTTGGCGAACACCGGGGAGCTGTTTTTT.

Of note for this clone: Other nucleotide sequences from this sample produce the same CDR3. The chain couples TRBV28 to TRBJ1-1; D is unclear. V was pared by 5 bases and J by 5 bases, with 6 bases between. The CDR3 has 11 residues. The germline gives CDR1 MDHEN, CDR2 SYDVKM. DNA of the CDR3: TGTGCCAGCAGTGCCGGTACTGAAGCTTTCTTT. Translation gives CASSAGTEAFF. The variable domain in full, with the rest retrieved from reference TRBV28 and TRBJ1-1, is DVKVTQSSRYLVKRTGEKVFLECVQDMDHENMFWYRQDPGLGLRLIYFSYDVKMKEKGDIPEGYSVSREKKERFSLILESASTNQTSMYLCASSAGTEAFFGQGTRLTVV.

As for this clone: The same CDR3 arises from other DNA sequences in this sample as well. The chain has TRBV5-1 and TRBJ2-3; tentative D call: TRBD1 (5 bases). The CDR3 is 15 residues long. CDR1 SGHRS and CDR2 YFSETQ come from the germline V gene. The ends were cut back, 1 base at V and 1 base at J, with 10 bases in the middle. The CDR3 DNA reads as TGCGCCAGCAGCTTGTATGGGGCACGCACAGATACGCAGTATTTT. Its translation is CASSLYGARTDTQYF.

The chain has TRBV28 and TRBJ2-1, with 7 bases lining up with TRBD2. Per the germline V gene, CDR1 is MDHEN and CDR2 is SYDVKM. V lost 7 bases and J lost 13; bases outside the gene matches: 10. This CDR3 spans 12 amino acids. CDR3 DNA: TGTGCCAGCAACACAGCGGCTAGCGGCCAGTTCTTC. This gives the protein CASNTAASGQFF.

As concerns this clone: The sample has other DNA sequences that encode this CDR3 too. The chain links TRBV18 to TRBJ1-1; D gene ambiguous. Germline V gene lookup returns CDR1 KGHSH and CDR2 LQKENI. With 2 bases removed from V and 5 bases from J, the gap between germline ends came to 3 bases. The CDR3 extends over 11 amino acids. CDR3 in amino acids: CASSPSTEAFF. CDR3 bases: TGTGCCAGCTCACCATCGACTGAAGCTTTCTTT. The complete variable domain, with remaining parts taken from reference TRBV18 and TRBJ1-1, reads NAGVMQNPRHLVRRRGQEARLRCSPMKGHSHVYWYRQLPEEGLKFMVYLQKENIIDESGMPKERFSAEFPKEGPSILRIQQVVRGDSAAYFCASSPSTEAFFGQGTRLTVV.

This chain uses TRBV21-1 with TRBJ1-1. TRBV21-1 is annotated as a pseudogene. The CDR3 sequence is 15 residues long. The DNA for the CDR3 is TGTGCCAGCAGCAAAGCTAGGACCCCGGCGACTGAAGCTTTCTTT. It is translated as CASSKARTPATEAFF.

The CDR3 spells CASSLGLAGGPEQETQYF. The CDR3 DNA follows: TGTGCCAGCAGCCTTGGACTAGCGGGAGGGCCGGAACAAGAGACCCAGTACTTC. The gene calls are TRBV4-2 and TRBJ2-5, with 15 bases identical to TRBD2. The CDR3 runs 18 residues. Germline lookup yields CDR1 LGHNA and CDR2 YNFKEQ. The J segment lost 2 bases and the V segment lost 4 bases, leaving 8 bases of the junction unmatched.

V is TRBV28 and J is TRBJ2-3, with D perhaps TRBD1 (6 bases). Germline V gives CDR1 MDHEN, CDR2 SYDVKM. The CDR3 spans 13 residues. Trimming pared 3 bases from V and 10 bases from J, leaving 14 bases between. The CDR3 DNA reads as TGTGCCAGCAGTTTCCCCGGGACACAGGCGCAGTATTTT. Protein sequence: CASSFPGTQAQYF.

The chain combines TRBV6-5 with TRBJ1-2; 7 bases line up with TRBD1. The CDR3 has 15 amino acids. Germline loops: CDR1 MNHEY, CDR2 SVGAGI. J was trimmed by 4 bases and V by 0 bases; bases with no gene match: 5. The CDR3 sequence: CASSYSIGGGYGYTF. CDR3 bases: TGTGCCAGCAGTTACTCGATAGGGGGCGGCTATGGCTACACCTTC.

This clone is a singleton in its sample. The rearrangement joins TRBV5-1 to TRBJ2-7; TRBD1 agrees at 7 bases. The ends lost 2 bases at V and 5 bases at J; junction bases unmatched: 7. Germline V CDR1 and CDR2: SGHRS, YFSETQ. The CDR3 has 14 residues. The CDR3 sequence: CASSFLTGRHEQYF. CDR3 coding DNA: TGCGCCAGCAGCTTCCTGACAGGGCGGCACGAGCAGTACTTC.

The chain recombines TRBV4-1 with TRBJ2-7; 7 nucleotides line up with TRBD1. V dropped 0 bases and J dropped 11; count of bases not matched to a gene: 10. The germline V gene encodes CDR1 MGHRA and CDR2 YSYEKL. CDR3 length: 14 amino acids. The CDR3 sequence: CASSQERGTAQEYF. In nucleotides, the CDR3 is TGCGCCAGCAGCCAAGAGAGAGGGACAGCCCAGGAGTACTTC.

The J gene is TRBJ2-3, the V gene TRBV27; unclear D gene. This CDR3 comprises 10 residues. V was cut by 10 bases and J by 6 bases, with 8 bases left in between. Per germline, CDR1 MNHEY and CDR2 SMNVEV (reference sequence). The CDR3 region is CANKLDTQYF. Here the CDR3 DNA reads TGTGCCAACAAGCTGGATACGCAGTATTTT.